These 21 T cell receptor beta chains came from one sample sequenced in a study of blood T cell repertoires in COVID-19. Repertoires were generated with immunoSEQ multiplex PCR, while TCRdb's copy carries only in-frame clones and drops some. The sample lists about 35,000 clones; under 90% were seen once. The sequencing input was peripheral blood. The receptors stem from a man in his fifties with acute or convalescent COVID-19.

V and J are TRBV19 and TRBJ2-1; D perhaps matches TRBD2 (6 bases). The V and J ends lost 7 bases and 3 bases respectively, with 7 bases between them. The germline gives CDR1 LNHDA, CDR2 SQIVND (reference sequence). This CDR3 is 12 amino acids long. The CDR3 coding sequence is TGTGCCAGTAAGGAGGGCTACAATGAGCAGTTCTTC. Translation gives CASKEGYNEQFF.

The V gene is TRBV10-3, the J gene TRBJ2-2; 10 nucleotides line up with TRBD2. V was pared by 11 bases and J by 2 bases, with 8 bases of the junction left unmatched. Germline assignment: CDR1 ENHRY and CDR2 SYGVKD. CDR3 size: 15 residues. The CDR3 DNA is TGTGCCTCCCGAGGGACTAGCGAAAACACCGGGGAGCTGTTTTTT. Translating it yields CASRGTSENTGELFF.

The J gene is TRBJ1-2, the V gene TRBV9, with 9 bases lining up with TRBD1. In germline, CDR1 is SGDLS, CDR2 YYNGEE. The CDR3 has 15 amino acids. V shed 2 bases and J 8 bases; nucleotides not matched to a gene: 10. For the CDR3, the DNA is TGTGCCAGCAGCGTCCACGACAGGGGGAACTGGGGCTACACCTTC. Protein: CASSVHDRGNWGYTF. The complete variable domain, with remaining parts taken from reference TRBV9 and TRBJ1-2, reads DSGVTQTPKHLITATGQRVTLRCSPRSGDLSVYWYQQSLDQGLQFLIQYYNGEERAKGNILERFSAQQFPDLHSELNLSSLELGDSALYFCASSVHDRGNWGYTFGSGTRLTVV.

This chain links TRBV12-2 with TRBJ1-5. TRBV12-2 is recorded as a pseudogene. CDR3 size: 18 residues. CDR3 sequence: CASRARGSDPNSNQPQHF. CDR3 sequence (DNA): TGTGCAAGTCGCGCACGGGGTTCCGACCCTAATAGCAATCAGCCCCAGCATTTT.

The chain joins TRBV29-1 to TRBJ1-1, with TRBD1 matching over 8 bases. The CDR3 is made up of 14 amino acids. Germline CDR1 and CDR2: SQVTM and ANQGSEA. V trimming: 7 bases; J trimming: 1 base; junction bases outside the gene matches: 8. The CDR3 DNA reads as TGCAGCGGCGTTAGGACAGGGAGGAACACTGAAGCTTTCTTT. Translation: CSGVRTGRNTEAFF.

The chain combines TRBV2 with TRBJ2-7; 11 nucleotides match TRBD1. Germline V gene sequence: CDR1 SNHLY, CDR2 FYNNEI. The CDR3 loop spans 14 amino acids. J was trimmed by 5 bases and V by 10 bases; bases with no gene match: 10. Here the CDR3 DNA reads TGTGCCACCAGGGACGGACAGGGGGCAGACGAGCAGTACTTC. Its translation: CATRDGQGADEQYF.

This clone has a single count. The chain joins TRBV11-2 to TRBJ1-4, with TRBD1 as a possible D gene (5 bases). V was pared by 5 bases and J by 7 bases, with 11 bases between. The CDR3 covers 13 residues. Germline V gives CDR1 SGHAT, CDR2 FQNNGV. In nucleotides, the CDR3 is TGTGCCAGCAGCGTCGGACACGTTGAAAAACTGTTTTTT. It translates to CASSVGHVEKLFF. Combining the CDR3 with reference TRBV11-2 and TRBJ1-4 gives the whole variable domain EAGVAQSPRYKIIEKRQSVAFWCNPISGHATLYWYQQILGQGPKLLIQFQNNGVVDDSQLPKDRFSAERLKGVDSTLKIQPAKLEDSAVYLCASSVGHVEKLFFGSGTQLSVL.

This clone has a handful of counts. The CDR3 loop reads CASRSLAGWNTGELFF. In DNA, the CDR3 is TGTGCCAGCAGGTCTTTGGCAGGGTGGAACACCGGGGAGCTGTTTTTT. The rearrangement uses TRBV2 and TRBJ2-2; D is perhaps TRBD1 (5 bases). The CDR3 consists of 16 residues. Trimming took 6 bases from V and 1 from J, leaving 15 bases between them. The V gene's germline CDR1 is SNHLY and CDR2 FYNNEI.

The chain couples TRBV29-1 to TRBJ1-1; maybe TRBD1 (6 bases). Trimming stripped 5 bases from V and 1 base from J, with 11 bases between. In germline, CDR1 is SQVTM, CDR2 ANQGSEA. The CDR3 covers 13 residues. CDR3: CSVSPRGNTEAFF. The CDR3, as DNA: TGCAGCGTTTCCCCCAGGGGGAACACTGAAGCTTTCTTT.

The CDR3 is CASTSVGGAGNTIYF. The CDR3 DNA reads TGTGCCAGCACCTCGGTAGGGGGGGCTGGAAACACCATATATTTT. The V gene is TRBV28, the J gene TRBJ1-3, with D perhaps TRBD1 (6 bases). Germline V gene sequence: CDR1 MDHEN, CDR2 SYDVKM. The CDR3 runs to 15 residues. Deletions cut 7 bases from V and 2 bases from J, with 15 bases between.

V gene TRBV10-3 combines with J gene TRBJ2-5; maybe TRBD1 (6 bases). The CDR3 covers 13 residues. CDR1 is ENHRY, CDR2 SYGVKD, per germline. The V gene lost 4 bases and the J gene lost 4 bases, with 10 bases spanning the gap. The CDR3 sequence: CAISVWDTETQYF. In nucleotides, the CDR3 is TGTGCCATCAGTGTATGGGACACAGAGACCCAGTACTTC.

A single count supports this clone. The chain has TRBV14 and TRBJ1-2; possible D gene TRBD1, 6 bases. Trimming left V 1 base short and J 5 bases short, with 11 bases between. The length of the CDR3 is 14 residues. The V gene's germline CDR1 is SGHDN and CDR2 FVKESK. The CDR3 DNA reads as TGTGCCAGCAGCCAAGTGAAGGGGGTTTATGGCTACACCTTC. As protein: CASSQVKGVYGYTF.

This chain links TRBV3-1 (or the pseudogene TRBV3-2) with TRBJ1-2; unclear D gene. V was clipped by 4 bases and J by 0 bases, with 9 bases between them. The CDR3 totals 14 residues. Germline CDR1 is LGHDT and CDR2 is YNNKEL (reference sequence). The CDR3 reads CASSLSAANYGYTF. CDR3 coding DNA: TGTGCCAGCAGCCTCTCTGCAGCTAACTATGGCTACACCTTC.

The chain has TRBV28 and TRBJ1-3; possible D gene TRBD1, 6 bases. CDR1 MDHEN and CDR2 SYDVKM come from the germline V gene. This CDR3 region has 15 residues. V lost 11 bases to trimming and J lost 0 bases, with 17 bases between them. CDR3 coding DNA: TGTGCCGTGGGGGCAGGAGATTTCTCTGGAAACACCATATATTTT. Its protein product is CAVGAGDFSGNTIYF.

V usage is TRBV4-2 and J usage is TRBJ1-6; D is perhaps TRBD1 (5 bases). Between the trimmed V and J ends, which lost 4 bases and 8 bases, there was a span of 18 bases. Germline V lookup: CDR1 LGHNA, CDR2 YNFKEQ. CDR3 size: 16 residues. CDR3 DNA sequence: TGTGCCAGCAGCCGCGGGATCCGGGGCGACGATTCACCCCTCCACTTT. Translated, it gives CASSRGIRGDDSPLHF.

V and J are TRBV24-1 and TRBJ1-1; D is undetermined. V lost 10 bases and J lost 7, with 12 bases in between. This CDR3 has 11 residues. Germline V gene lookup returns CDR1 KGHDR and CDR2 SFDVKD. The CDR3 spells CATTLEGEAFF. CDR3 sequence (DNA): TGTGCCACGACACTGGAAGGTGAAGCTTTCTTT.

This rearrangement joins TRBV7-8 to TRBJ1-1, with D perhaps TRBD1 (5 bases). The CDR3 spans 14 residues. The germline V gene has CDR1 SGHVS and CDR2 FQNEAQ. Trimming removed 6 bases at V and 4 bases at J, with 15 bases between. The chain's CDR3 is CASSPGGIGTEAFF. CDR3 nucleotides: TGTGCCAGCAGTCCGGGGGGAATCGGCACTGAAGCTTTCTTT.

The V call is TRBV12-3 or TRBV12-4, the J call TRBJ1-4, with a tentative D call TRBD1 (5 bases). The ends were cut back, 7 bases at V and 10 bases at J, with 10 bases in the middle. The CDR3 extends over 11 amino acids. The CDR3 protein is CASTFDRKLFF. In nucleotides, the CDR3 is TGTGCCAGCACCTTCGACAGAAAACTGTTTTTT.

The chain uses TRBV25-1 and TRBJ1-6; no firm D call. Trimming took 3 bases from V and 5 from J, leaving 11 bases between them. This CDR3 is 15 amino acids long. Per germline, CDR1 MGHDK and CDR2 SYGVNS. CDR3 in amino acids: CASSDSVVNNSPLHF. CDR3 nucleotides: TGTGCCAGCAGTGATTCGGTGGTAAATAATTCACCCCTCCACTTT. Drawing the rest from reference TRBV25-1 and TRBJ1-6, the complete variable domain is EADIYQTPRYLVIGTGKKITLECSQTMGHDKMYWYQQDPGMELHLIHYSYGVNSTEKGDLSSESTVSRIRTEHFPLTLESARPSHTSQYLCASSDSVVNNSPLHFGNGTRLTVT.

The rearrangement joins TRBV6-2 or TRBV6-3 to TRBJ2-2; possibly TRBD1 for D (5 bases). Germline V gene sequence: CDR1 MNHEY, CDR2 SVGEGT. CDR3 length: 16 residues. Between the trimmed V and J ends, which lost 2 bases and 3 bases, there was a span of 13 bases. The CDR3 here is CASSYDDRTYTGELFF. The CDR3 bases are TGTGCCAGCAGTTACGACGACAGAACTTACACCGGGGAGCTGTTTTTT.

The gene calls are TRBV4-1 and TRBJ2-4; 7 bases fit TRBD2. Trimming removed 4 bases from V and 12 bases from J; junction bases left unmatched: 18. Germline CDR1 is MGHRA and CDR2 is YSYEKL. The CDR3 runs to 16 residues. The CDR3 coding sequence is TGCGCCAGCAGCCCCATAGGGCGGGGGAGGCGTCGGGATCAGTACTTC. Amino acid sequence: CASSPIGRGRRRDQYF.